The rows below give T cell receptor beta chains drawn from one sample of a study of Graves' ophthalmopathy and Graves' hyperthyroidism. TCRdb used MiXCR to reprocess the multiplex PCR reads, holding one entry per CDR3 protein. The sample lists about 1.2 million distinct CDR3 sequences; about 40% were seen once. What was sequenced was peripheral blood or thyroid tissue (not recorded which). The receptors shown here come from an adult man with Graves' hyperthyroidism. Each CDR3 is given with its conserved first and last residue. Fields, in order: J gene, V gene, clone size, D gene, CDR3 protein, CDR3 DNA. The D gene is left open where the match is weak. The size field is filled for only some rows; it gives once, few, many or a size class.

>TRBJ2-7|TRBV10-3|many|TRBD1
CAIGRGQGSYEQYF
TGTGCCATCGGAAGAGGACAGGGTTCCTACGAGCAGTACTTC
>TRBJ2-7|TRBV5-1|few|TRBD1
CASKLTGSNSYEQYF
TGCGCCAGCAAGCTGACAGGGTCTAACTCCTACGAGCAGTACTTC
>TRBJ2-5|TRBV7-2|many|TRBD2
CASSSEREGETQYF
TGTGCCAGCAGCTCCGAGCGGGAGGGTGAGACCCAGTACTTC
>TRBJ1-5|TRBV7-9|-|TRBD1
CASSLPRGQGSNQPQHF
TGTGCCAGCAGCTTACCCAGGGGGCAGGGAAGCAATCAGCCCCAGCATTTT
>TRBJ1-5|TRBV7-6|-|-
CASSLRRFGQETQHF
TGTGCCAGCAGCTTAAGAAGGTTCGGCCAAGAGACCCAGCATTTT
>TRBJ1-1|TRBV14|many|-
CASSQTTGMSNNPGTEAFF
TGTGCCAGCAGCCAAACTACAGGGATGTCGAACAACCCGGGCACTGAAGCTTTCTTT
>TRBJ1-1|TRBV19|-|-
CATSGSQGKAFF
TGTGCCACCAGCGGCAGTCAGGGTAAAGCTTTCTTT
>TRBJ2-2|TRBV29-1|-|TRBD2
CSVGGRETGELFF
TGCAGCGTTGGGGGGAGGGAGACCGGGGAGCTGTTTTTT
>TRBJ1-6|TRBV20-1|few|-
CSGREGNSPLHF
TGCAGTGGTAGGGAGGGTAATTCACCCCTCCACTTT
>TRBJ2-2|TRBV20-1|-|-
CSARGWTAETNTGELFF
TGCAGTGCTAGAGGGTGGACAGCCGAAACGAACACCGGGGAGCTGTTTTTT
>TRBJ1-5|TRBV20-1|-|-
CSARPGVQAQHF
TGCAGTGCTAGGCCGGGGGTCCAGGCCCAGCATTTT
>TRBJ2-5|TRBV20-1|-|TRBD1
CSARELTDRVRETQYF
TGCAGTGCTAGAGAGCTTACCGACAGGGTGAGGGAGACCCAGTACTTC
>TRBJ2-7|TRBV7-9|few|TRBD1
CASSHVPGQGAQEQYF
TGTGCCAGCAGCCACGTACCGGGACAGGGGGCGCAGGAGCAGTACTTC
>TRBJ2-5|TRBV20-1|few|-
CSPREGFQETQYF
TGCAGCCCCCGGGAAGGGTTCCAAGAGACCCAGTACTTC
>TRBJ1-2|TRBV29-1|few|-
CSLGQGGGYTF
TGCAGCTTAGGTCAGGGCGGCGGCTACACCTTC
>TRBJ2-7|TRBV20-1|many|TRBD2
CSARKGTSREQYF
TGCAGTGCTAGAAAAGGGACTAGCCGCGAGCAGTACTTC
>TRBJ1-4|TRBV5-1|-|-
CASSSSGTLNEKLFF
TGCGCCAGCAGCAGTAGCGGGACCCTTAATGAAAAACTGTTTTTT
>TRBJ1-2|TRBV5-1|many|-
CASSLGTRPHGYTF
TGCGCCAGCAGCTTGGGGACGCGGCCTCATGGCTACACCTTC
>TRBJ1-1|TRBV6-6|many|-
CATGGITEAFF
TGTGCCACCGGGGGGATCACTGAAGCTTTCTTT
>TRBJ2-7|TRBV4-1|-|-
CASSQDQETEIYEQYF
TGCGCCAGCAGCCAAGATCAGGAGACTGAGATTTACGAGCAGTACTTC
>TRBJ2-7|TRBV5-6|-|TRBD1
CASSLDPGGHEQYF
TGTGCCAGCAGCTTGGACCCAGGGGGCCACGAGCAGTACTTC
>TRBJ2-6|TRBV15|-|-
CATSREIGSNVLTF
TGTGCCACCAGCAGAGAGATTGGGTCCAACGTCCTGACTTTC
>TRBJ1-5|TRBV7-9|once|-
CASSLVRDTPAHQPQHF
TGTGCCAGCAGCTTAGTTCGGGACACCCCGGCTCATCAGCCCCAGCATTTT
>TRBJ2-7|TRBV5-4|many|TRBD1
CASSLASGGGWYF
TGTGCCAGCAGCTTGGCCTCAGGGGGCGGCTGGTACTTC
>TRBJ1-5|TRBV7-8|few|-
CASSSHFKGGGNQPQHF
TGTGCCAGCAGCTCACACTTCAAGGGCGGAGGCAATCAGCCCCAGCATTTT
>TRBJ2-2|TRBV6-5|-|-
CASSLGIGNTGELFF
TGTGCCAGCAGTTTAGGGATAGGGAATACCGGGGAGCTGTTTTTT
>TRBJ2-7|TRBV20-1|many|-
CSARSGTLGSF
TGCAGTGCTAGATCCGGGACCCTGGGTAGCTTC
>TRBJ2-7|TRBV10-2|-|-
CASSAGGDSIGEQYF
TGCGCCAGCAGTGCTGGAGGGGACAGCATCGGCGAGCAGTACTTC
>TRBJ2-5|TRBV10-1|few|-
CASNEGVQETQYF
TGCGCCAGCAACGAGGGAGTCCAAGAGACCCAGTACTTC
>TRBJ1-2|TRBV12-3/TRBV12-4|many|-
CASSLRGQGGYTF
TGTGCCAGCAGCCTCCGGGGGCAAGGAGGCTACACCTTC
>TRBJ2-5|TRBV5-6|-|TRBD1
CASSTMTGMETQYF
TGTGCCAGCAGCACGATGACAGGGATGGAGACCCAGTACTTC
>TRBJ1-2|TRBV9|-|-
CASSVGSDTDYTF
TGTGCCAGCAGCGTAGGCTCCGATACAGACTACACCTTC
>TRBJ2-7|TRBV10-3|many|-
CAISDRDRKKYEQYF
TGTGCCATCAGTGACAGGGATCGGAAGAAGTACGAGCAGTACTTC
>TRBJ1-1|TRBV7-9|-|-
CASSTGYNAFF
TGTGCCAGCAGTACAGGGTATAACGCTTTCTTT
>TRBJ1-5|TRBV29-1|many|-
CSVGDRDSNQPQHF
TGCAGCGTTGGGGACCGGGACAGCAATCAGCCCCAGCATTTT
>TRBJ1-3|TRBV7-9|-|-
CASSITMGNTIYF
TGTGCCAGCAGCATAACAATGGGAAACACCATATATTTT
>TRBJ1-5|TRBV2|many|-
CASTKDSLIIPQHF
TGTGCCAGCACAAAGGACAGTTTAATCATACCCCAGCATTTT
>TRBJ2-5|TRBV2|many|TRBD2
CASRRLAEHQETQYF
TGTGCCAGCAGGAGACTAGCGGAGCATCAAGAGACCCAGTACTTC
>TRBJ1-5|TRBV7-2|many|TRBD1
CASSPRRGQDDNQPQHF
TGTGCCAGCAGCCCAAGAAGAGGACAGGATGACAATCAGCCCCAGCATTTT
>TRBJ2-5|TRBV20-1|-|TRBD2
CSARLADNQETQYF
TGCAGTGCTAGACTAGCGGACAACCAAGAGACCCAGTACTTC
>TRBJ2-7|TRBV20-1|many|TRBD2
CSARSGLAPYEQYF
TGCAGTGCTAGATCGGGACTAGCGCCCTACGAGCAGTACTTC
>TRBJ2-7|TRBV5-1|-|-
CASSLARGGSYEQYF
TGCGCCAGCAGCTTGGCCAGGGGAGGGTCCTACGAGCAGTACTTC
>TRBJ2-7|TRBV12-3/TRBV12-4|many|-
CASSPVNYEQYF
TGTGCCAGCAGCCCTGTTAACTACGAGCAGTACTTC
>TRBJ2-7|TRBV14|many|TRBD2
CASSQPLSGVHEQYF
TGTGCCAGCAGCCAACCGCTCAGCGGGGTCCACGAGCAGTACTTC
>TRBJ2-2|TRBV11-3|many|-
CASSPWTATGELFF
TGTGCCAGCAGCCCCTGGACGGCGACCGGGGAGCTGTTTTTT
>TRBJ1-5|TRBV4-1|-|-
CASSQGWFSNQPQHF
TGCGCCAGCAGCCAAGGGTGGTTTAGCAATCAGCCCCAGCATTTT
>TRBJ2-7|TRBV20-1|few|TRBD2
CSATLTSANYEQYF
TGCAGTGCCACCTTGACTAGCGCGAACTACGAGCAGTACTTC
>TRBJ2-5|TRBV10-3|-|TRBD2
CASSKPGGQETQYF
TGTGCCAGCTCTAAACCGGGAGGCCAAGAGACCCAGTACTTC
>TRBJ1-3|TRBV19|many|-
CASTRGRGVPGNTIYF
TGTGCCAGTACTAGGGGCAGGGGCGTTCCTGGAAACACCATATATTTT
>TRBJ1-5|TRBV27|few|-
CASSRTDNSNQPQHF
TGTGCCAGCTCGAGGACGGATAATAGCAATCAGCCCCAGCATTTT
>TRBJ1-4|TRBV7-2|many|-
CASRRGSEGEKLFF
TGTGCCAGCAGACGGGGATCGGAAGGTGAAAAACTGTTTTTT
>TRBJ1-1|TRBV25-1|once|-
CDSRDTEAFF
TGTGACAGCCGGGACACTGAAGCTTTCTTT
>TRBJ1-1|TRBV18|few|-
CASSPSTQNTEAFF
TGTGCCAGCTCACCAAGCACTCAGAACACTGAAGCTTTCTTT
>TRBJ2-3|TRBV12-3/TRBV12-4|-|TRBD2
CASRSGTSGFLGQYF
TGTGCCAGCAGATCCGGGACTAGCGGGTTTTTAGGGCAGTATTTT